This T cell receptor (beta chain) was recovered during a study of shared T cell receptors in the human thymus. TCRdb's table, derived via immunoSEQ multiplex PCR, lists solely in-frame clones and lacks some. Here the sample spans 650,000 to 950,000 clones, 70% to 90% being singletons. This clone occurred a few times. This sample was also put to use in a study of human thymus T cells. This second study notes: During corrective heart surgery, resections were taken, and the thymus tissue came from them. In thymic and blood repertoires alike, V and J usage looked biased.

The sequenced material came from thymocytes. The sequence was collected from a girl under three years old with a congenital heart defect.

The CDR3 bases are TGTGCCAGCAGCCCGCCTTATTGGACATCCTTCTCCTACGAGCAGTACTTC. Translated, it gives CASSPPYWTSFSYEQYF. The chain carries TRBV7-2 and TRBJ2-7, with D tentatively TRBD1 (5 bases). The germline CDR1 and CDR2 sequences are SGHTA and FQGNSA. Deletions cut 5 bases from V and 0 bases from J, with 20 bases between. This CDR3 spans 17 amino acids.